This passage covers 7 T cell receptor beta chains from one sample sequenced in a study of response to subunit inactivated influenza vaccine. TCRdb re-called the RT-PCR reads with MiXCR, one entry per CDR3 protein. The data show about 700,000 distinct CDR3 sequences, about 15% seen once. Specimen: PBMCs from blood, collected roughly 2 weeks before vaccination. The receptors were gathered from a man aged 45 to 65 who received an inactivated influenza vaccine.

J is TRBJ2-5 and V is TRBV19; tentatively, D is TRBD1 (6 bases). Germline CDR1 LNHDA, CDR2 SQIVND (reference sequence). This CDR3 spans 15 amino acids. V lost 5 bases and J 5 bases, leaving 18 bases between the germline ends. CDR3 sequence reads: CASSEVYGGWETQYF. The CDR3 DNA sequence: TGTGCCAGTAGTGAAGTTTATGGGGGCTGGGAGACCCAGTACTTC.

V is TRBV5-5 and J is TRBJ1-1; D gene ambiguous. Germline CDR1 SGHKS, CDR2 YYEKEE (reference sequence). The CDR3 totals 16 residues. Trimming pared 2 bases from V and 1 base from J, leaving 15 bases between. CDR3 coding DNA: TGTGCCAGCAGCTTATGGTCGGCAGTCTGGAACACTGAAGCTTTCTTT. It translates to CASSLWSAVWNTEAFF.

The chain recombines TRBV10-3 with TRBJ2-7; a possible D gene is TRBD2 (6 bases). Trimming took off 2 bases at V and 0 bases at J, with 11 bases between the two ends. Per germline, CDR1 ENHRY and CDR2 SYGVKD. CDR3 size: 15 residues. CDR3 DNA: TGTGCCATCAGTGAGGGCGGGATAAACTCCTACGAGCAGTACTTC. Its translation is CAISEGGINSYEQYF.

This clonotype showed up many times. The J gene is TRBJ1-6, the V gene TRBV20-1; tentatively, D is TRBD1 (5 bases). Germline loops: CDR1 DFQATT, CDR2 SNEGSKA (reference sequence). V was clipped by 0 bases and J by 9 bases, with 15 bases between them. There are 15 residues in the CDR3. CDR3 sequence reads: CSARDPDQGSSPLHF. DNA for the CDR3: TGCAGTGCTAGAGATCCGGACCAGGGTAGTTCACCCCTCCACTTT.

CDR3 region: CSARDPRGFNQETQYF. Here the CDR3 DNA reads TGCAGTGCTAGAGATCCCAGGGGATTTAACCAAGAGACCCAGTACTTC. V gene TRBV20-1 combines with J gene TRBJ2-5; tentatively, D is TRBD1 (6 bases). CDR3 length: 16 residues. V was pared by 0 bases and J by 0 bases, with 14 bases between. Germline-derived CDR1 and CDR2 are DFQATT and SNEGSKA (reference sequence).

V usage is TRBV12-3 or TRBV12-4 and J usage is TRBJ1-2; D unclear. V was trimmed by 3 bases and J by 1 base, leaving 12 bases between them. This CDR3 contains 15 residues. The CDR3 bases are TGTGCCAGCAGTTTGTCGAGTCAGATTAACTATGGCTACACCTTC. Encoded protein: CASSLSSQINYGYTF.

The chain links TRBV6-5 to TRBJ2-1; D is unclear. V lost 4 bases and J lost 10, with 17 bases in between. Germline V gene data show CDR1 as MNHEY and CDR2 as SVGAGI. The CDR3 totals 14 residues. The DNA for the CDR3 is TGTGCCAGCAGTTTCTACCGGGTCCCTGGGGAGCAGTTCTTC. Its protein is CASSFYRVPGEQFF.